The present entry profiles one TCR beta chain with its context. Other DNA sequences within the sample encode an identical CDR3. CD4+ cells were split into CD45RA+ naive and CD45RA-negative memory subsets. Only in-frame clones appear in the TCRdb table, and some are missing; sequencing was by immunoSEQ multiplex PCR. The data show roughly 2.6 million clones, more than 80% seen once. This sample was included in a study of shared clonotypes between healthy human individuals. The overall study: A couple of women and three men aged 18 to 49 served as donors.

V was clipped by 4 bases and J by 2 bases, with 10 bases between them. Germline assignment: CDR1 SGHRS and CDR2 YFSETQ. The length of the CDR3 is 14 residues. This TCR was sampled from a man aged 18-30 years in good health. The gene calls are TRBV5-1 and TRBJ1-3, with D unresolved. Sequencing was carried out using naive CD4+ T cells sorted from blood. Subset reported: CD45RA+ positively selected. CDR3 nucleotide sequence: TGCGCCAGCAGCCTCGCCGGGGCTGGAAACACCATATATTTT. Translated, it gives CASSLAGAGNTIYF.